A single sample gave rise to the 31 T cell receptor beta chains below, sequenced in a study of cytomegalovirus exposure and HLA in healthy donors. PCR was performed using 60 Vbeta and 13 Jbeta primers. Only in-frame clones appear in the TCRdb table, and some are missing; sequencing was by immunoSEQ multiplex PCR. The top ten hold about 1.4% of the sample, which has approximately 180,000 clones, 70% to 80% seen once. Sequencing was carried out using PBMCs. Source of these receptors: a young woman in good health and CMV-seropositive.

The chain joins TRBV10-3 to TRBJ2-1, with D tentatively TRBD2 (5 bases). Germline-derived CDR1 and CDR2 are ENHRY and SYGVKD. The CDR3 covers 12 residues. The V end was cut by 11 bases, the J end by 0 bases, with 8 bases between. The CDR3 DNA sequence: TGTGCCTCACGGGACTCCTACAATGAGCAGTTCTTC. This translates into CASRDSYNEQFF.

The genes are TRBV27 and TRBJ2-7; 7 bases are a match to TRBD2. The ends lost 0 bases at V and 4 bases at J; junction bases unmatched: 3. In germline, CDR1 is MNHEY, CDR2 SMNVEV (reference sequence). The CDR3 is made up of 14 amino acids. The CDR3 nucleotides are TGTGCCAGCAGTTTATCGGGGGGGATTTACGAGCAGTACTTC. Translating it yields CASSLSGGIYEQYF.

The V call is TRBV15, the J call TRBJ2-1; 11 bases are a match to TRBD2. The CDR3 length is 17 residues. With V trimmed by 3 bases and J by 2 bases, 6 bases remained unmatched. CDR1 is LNHNV and CDR2 is YYDKDF in the germline V gene (reference sequence). The CDR3 region has the DNA TGTGCCACCAGCAGTCCCCTAGCGGGAGGTCCCTACAATGAGCAGTTCTTC. Translation gives CATSSPLAGGPYNEQFF.

This rearrangement joins TRBV6-1 to TRBJ2-7, with 7 bases identical to TRBD2. Germline CDR1 is MNHNS and CDR2 is SASEGT. V lost 0 bases and J lost 7; bases outside the gene matches: 9. The CDR3 totals 15 residues. The CDR3 region has the DNA TGTGCCAGCAGTGAAGCGGGAGGGCCGGTGAGTGAGCAGTACTTC. Translation gives CASSEAGGPVSEQYF.

The chain joins TRBV9 to TRBJ2-7; 8 nucleotides align to TRBD1. CDR1 and CDR2 from the germline V gene are SGDLS and YYNGEE. The CDR3 has 17 amino acids. Losses at the gene ends were 0 bases for V and 3 bases for J; bases not matched to a gene: 11. The CDR3 is CASSVETTGTGDYEQYF. CDR3 DNA sequence: TGTGCCAGCAGCGTAGAGACTACCGGGACAGGAGACTACGAGCAGTACTTC.

There are a few counts of this clone. This chain links TRBV19 with TRBJ2-7, with D unresolved. Germline V gene data show CDR1 as LNHDA and CDR2 as SQIVND (reference sequence). Trimming stripped 3 bases from V and 5 bases from J, with 8 bases between. The CDR3 is 12 amino acids. Here the CDR3 reads CASSMPRDEQYF. For the CDR3, the DNA is TGTGCCAGTAGTATGCCCCGGGACGAGCAGTACTTC.

The chain is built from TRBV19 and TRBJ1-4, with TRBD1 as a possible D gene (6 bases). The CDR3 runs to 12 residues. Trimming left V 7 bases short and J 11 bases short, with 14 bases between. Per the germline V gene, CDR1 is LNHDA and CDR2 is SQIVND (reference sequence). The CDR3: CASNGQFGKLFF. CDR3 nucleotide sequence: TGTGCCAGTAACGGACAGTTCGGGAAACTGTTTTTT.

The chain recombines TRBV6-6 with TRBJ1-2, with a weak D call TRBD1 (5 bases). Germline CDR1 is MNHNY and CDR2 is SVGAGI (reference sequence). Trimming removed 6 bases from V and 2 bases from J, with 16 bases in between. The CDR3 is made up of 15 amino acids. CDR3 residues: CASSLKGQLNYGYTF. DNA of the CDR3: TGTGCCAGCAGCCTCAAGGGGCAGCTAAACTATGGCTACACCTTC.

The genes are TRBV14 and TRBJ2-7; 8 bases match TRBD1. The trim removed 4 bases at V and 5 bases at J, leaving 10 bases unmatched. CDR3 length: 15 residues. Germline values: CDR1 SGHDN, CDR2 FVKESK. The CDR3 sequence: CASSLVGRQGNEQYF. The DNA for the CDR3 is TGTGCCAGCAGCCTTGTGGGGAGACAGGGGAACGAGCAGTACTTC.

The chain carries TRBV12-5 and TRBJ1-2; maybe TRBD1 (6 bases). Germline assignment: CDR1 LGHNT and CDR2 FRNRAP. The V end was cut by 6 bases, the J end by 3 bases, with 17 bases between. CDR3 length: 15 residues. CDR3 sequence: CASGLWTESYYGYTF. CDR3 DNA sequence: TGTGCTAGTGGATTGTGGACAGAGTCTTACTATGGCTACACCTTC.

The gene calls are TRBV7-2 and TRBJ2-2, with 9 bases aligning to TRBD1. J gave up 7 bases and V 6 bases, and 6 bases lay outside the gene matches. Germline V gene sequence: CDR1 SGHTA, CDR2 FQGNSA. There are 14 residues in the CDR3. The CDR3 reads CASRQQGAVGELFF. DNA of the CDR3: TGTGCCAGCAGACAACAGGGGGCAGTCGGGGAGCTGTTTTTT.

The chain employs TRBV19 and TRBJ1-5; D remains ambiguous. The CDR3 is 15 amino acids. The germline V gene has CDR1 LNHDA and CDR2 SQIVND (reference sequence). The germline V and J ends were trimmed by 1 base and 6 bases, with 13 bases remaining between them. The DNA for the CDR3 is TGTGCCAGTAGTATAGGTCGAGGCACGGGTCAGCCCCAGCATTTT. This codes for CASSIGRGTGQPQHF.

The chain uses TRBV28 and TRBJ2-5; TRBD2 matches at 11 bases. After removal of 8 bases from V and 1 base from J, the junction contained 6 bases not matched to a gene. CDR1 MDHEN and CDR2 SYDVKM come from the germline V gene. The CDR3 loop spans 15 amino acids. CDR3 residues: CASGIAGGLQETQYF. The CDR3 region has the DNA TGTGCCAGCGGTATAGCGGGAGGGCTCCAAGAGACCCAGTACTTC.

The chain couples TRBV2 to TRBJ1-1; TRBD1 matches at 7 bases. V lost 3 bases, J lost 0 bases, and 1 base stayed unmatched. CDR3 size: 14 residues. Germline lookup yields CDR1 SNHLY and CDR2 FYNNEI. In DNA form, the CDR3 reads TGTGCCAGCAGTGAGGACAGGTTGAACACTGAAGCTTTCTTT. This translates into CASSEDRLNTEAFF.

This rearrangement joins TRBV5-1 to TRBJ2-5, with 10 positions matching TRBD1. The CDR3 is 15 residues long. Germline trimming cut 5 bases from V and 4 bases from J; bases unmatched to any gene: 8. Germline V gene lookup returns CDR1 SGHRS and CDR2 YFSETQ. The CDR3, as DNA: TGCGCCAGCAGTTTTGAGTGGGACAGGGGAGAGACCCAGTACTTC. Its protein product is CASSFEWDRGETQYF.

This clone appeared a single time. The chain has TRBV28 and TRBJ1-5; a possible D gene is TRBD1 (6 bases). V shed 9 bases and J shed 1 base, with 16 bases lying between them. CDR3 length: 15 residues. Per germline, CDR1 MDHEN and CDR2 SYDVKM. The CDR3 here is CASRFTGLSNQPQHF. The CDR3 DNA is TGTGCCAGTCGGTTCACAGGGTTGAGCAATCAGCCCCAGCATTTT.

CDR3 protein: CASSAGDRATNEKLFF. The CDR3 region has the DNA TGCGCCAGCAGCGCAGGGGACCGCGCAACTAATGAAAAACTGTTTTTT. This chain links TRBV5-1 with TRBJ1-4; perhaps TRBD1 as D (6 bases). Germline V gene data show CDR1 as SGHRS and CDR2 as YFSETQ. The CDR3 is 16 amino acids. Trimming took 4 bases from V and 0 from J, leaving 13 bases between them.

The chain couples TRBV4-1 to TRBJ2-5; 8 bases map to TRBD1. Germline values: CDR1 MGHRA, CDR2 YSYEKL. There are 14 residues in the CDR3. The ends lost 5 bases at V and 5 bases at J; junction bases unmatched: 7. The CDR3 sequence: CASSDRQGTETQYF. The CDR3 nucleotides read TGCGCCAGCAGCGATCGACAGGGGACCGAGACCCAGTACTTC.

This clone was counted between two and nine times. The chain couples TRBV28 to TRBJ2-1; D might be TRBD2 (5 bases). CDR3 length equals 14 residues. The germline V gene has CDR1 MDHEN and CDR2 SYDVKM. Trimming took off 3 bases at V and 2 bases at J, with 8 bases between the two ends. The CDR3 sequence: CASSFRETYNEQFF. The CDR3 nucleotides are TGTGCCAGCAGTTTTCGGGAAACCTACAATGAGCAGTTCTTC.

This clone has a handful of counts. The chain is built from TRBV5-6 and TRBJ1-1, with 10 bases that match TRBD1. CDR3 length: 16 residues. CDR1 SGHDT and CDR2 YYEEEE come from the germline V gene. V lost 5 bases, J lost 4 bases, and 11 bases stayed unmatched. For the CDR3, the DNA is TGTGCCAGCAGATCTCCCGGGACAGGGGTCGGCACTGAAGCTTTCTTT. It specifies CASRSPGTGVGTEAFF.

The chain is built from TRBV6-1 and TRBJ2-7, with 12 positions matching TRBD2. The CDR3 consists of 14 residues. Germline V CDR1 and CDR2: MNHNS, SASEGT. The V gene end was trimmed by 4 bases and the J gene end by 4 bases; junction bases not matched to a gene: 2. The CDR3 is CASSGLAGVYEQYF. CDR3 coding DNA: TGTGCCAGCAGTGGACTAGCGGGGGTTTACGAGCAGTACTTC.

This chain joins TRBV6-5 and TRBJ2-1, with 9 bases that match TRBD2. Germline CDR1 and CDR2: MNHEY and SVGAGI. The CDR3 has 14 residues. V was pared by 2 bases and J by 7 bases, with 3 bases of the junction left unmatched. The CDR3 DNA reads TGTGCCAGCAGTTACACCCTAGCGGGAAATGAGCAGTTCTTC. Protein sequence: CASSYTLAGNEQFF.

The rearrangement joins TRBV9 to TRBJ2-3; 12 nucleotides align to TRBD2. J was trimmed by 4 bases and V by 4 bases; bases with no gene match: 7. Germline V gene data show CDR1 as SGDLS and CDR2 as YYNGEE. The CDR3 consists of 16 residues. CDR3 sequence (DNA): TGTGCCAGCAGCCCACGGACTAGCGGGATCCCAGATACGCAGTATTTT. Protein: CASSPRTSGIPDTQYF.

The chain couples TRBV10-3 to TRBJ1-4, with 7 bases that match TRBD1. Germline CDR1 reads ENHRY; CDR2 reads SYGVKD. The CDR3 contains 17 residues. V was clipped by 7 bases and J by 0 bases; unmatched bases: 11. CDR3 sequence (DNA): TGTGCCATCAAAGGCTCCGGGCAGGGGGCAACTAATGAAAAACTGTTTTTT. This sequence encodes CAIKGSGQGATNEKLFF.

This clone was counted a few times. V gene TRBV25-1 combines with J gene TRBJ2-5, with 7 positions matching TRBD2. The V gene end was trimmed by 0 bases and the J gene end by 7 bases; junction bases not matched to a gene: 5. The CDR3 sequence is 14 residues long. Looked up from germline, CDR1 is MGHDK and CDR2 is SYGVNS. The CDR3: CASSEYGGSGTQYF. CDR3 nucleotide sequence: TGTGCCAGCAGTGAATACGGGGGGAGCGGGACCCAGTACTTC.

CDR3 bases: TGTGCCAGCAGCGTAGATCGGGGGGTCCTCGGAAACACCATATATTTT. It encodes CASSVDRGVLGNTIYF. This chain joins TRBV9 and TRBJ1-3; D might be TRBD1 (5 bases). Germline V gene data show CDR1 as SGDLS and CDR2 as YYNGEE. The V and J ends lost 0 bases and 4 bases respectively, with 14 bases between them. The CDR3 contains 16 residues.

This chain joins TRBV7-9 and TRBJ1-3; D is ambiguous. The V end lost 5 bases, the J end lost 5 bases, and 13 bases lay between the germline ends. Looked up from germline, CDR1 is SEHNR and CDR2 is FQNEAQ (reference sequence). The CDR3 contains 14 residues. The CDR3 is CASSLSEPRNTIYF. CDR3 coding DNA: TGTGCCAGCAGCCTTTCGGAGCCAAGAAACACCATATATTTT.

J is TRBJ1-4 and V is TRBV9; D call uncertain. From germline, CDR1 is SGDLS and CDR2 YYNGEE. This CDR3 is built from 13 residues. Trimming cost V 3 bases and J 13 bases, with 16 bases left between them. CDR3 DNA sequence: TGTGCCAGCAGCGCCCGGACCGGGGAGAGACTGTTTTTT. As protein: CASSARTGERLFF. The complete variable domain, with remaining parts taken from reference TRBV9 and TRBJ1-4, reads DSGVTQTPKHLITATGQRVTLRCSPRSGDLSVYWYQQSLDQGLQFLIQYYNGEERAKGNILERFSAQQFPDLHSELNLSSLELGDSALYFCASSARTGERLFFGSGTQLSVL.

This clone has just a few counts. The chain carries TRBV5-1 and TRBJ1-1, with D maybe TRBD1 (6 bases). The CDR3 is 15 amino acids. CDR1 is SGHRS and CDR2 is YFSETQ in the germline V gene. Trimming shortened V by 1 base and J by 1 base, and 11 bases separated the two germline ends. The CDR3: CASSLRQGTNTEAFF. For the CDR3, the DNA is TGCGCCAGCAGCTTGAGGCAGGGGACGAACACTGAAGCTTTCTTT.

This sequence joins TRBV12-5 and TRBJ2-2, with unresolved D. From germline, CDR1 is LGHNT and CDR2 FRNRAP. This CDR3 is 16 amino acids long. The V gene lost 4 bases and the J gene lost 1 base, with 13 bases spanning the gap. CDR3 coding DNA: TGTGCTAGTGGTTCACCCCCACCAGGGAACACCGGGGAGCTGTTTTTT. Its translation is CASGSPPPGNTGELFF.

This sequence joins TRBV5-4 and TRBJ1-1; the D is unclear. Trimming removed 4 bases from V and 3 bases from J, with 16 bases in between. The V gene's germline CDR1 is SGHNT and CDR2 YYREEE (reference sequence). CDR3 length equals 15 residues. CDR3 coding DNA: TGTGCCAGCAGCACGGGGAGGGAGGACCACACTGAAGCTTTCTTT. Protein product: CASSTGREDHTEAFF. The variable domain in full, completed from reference TRBV5-4 and TRBJ1-1, reads ETGVTQSPTHLIKTRGQQVTLRCSSQSGHNTVSWYQQALGQGPQFIFQYYREEENGRGNFPPRFSGLQFPNYSSELNVNALELDDSALYLCASSTGREDHTEAFFGQGTRLTVV.